This TCR beta chain was captured by sequencing in a study of vaccination and CD4 T cells after COVID-19. At the level of the study: The study drew post-COVID samples a median around 92 days after diagnosis (range 35 to 161).

Notes on this clonotype: Its specificity is unknown.

The Oncomine TCR Beta short-read assay sequenced DNA from cultured CD4+ T cells. TCRdb processed the PCR reads anew with MiXCR; each CDR3 protein has one entry. The sample includes about 13,000 distinct CDR3 sequences, about 33% seen only once; the top ten take 10%. This sample's treatment: approximately 9-day PBMC culture with coronavirus spike peptide pools or control peptides (ViraFEST assay). Alongside 8 to 10 IU/ml IL-2 and about 9.1 ug/ml peptide pools, PBMCs were cultured at about 2.2 million per well. The origin of this receptor is a human donor who had recovered from COVID-19. The starting material was CD4+ T cells from blood, cultured in vitro, obtained after SARS-CoV-2 vaccination.

CDR3 region: CASSLRTSERTDTQYF. In nucleotides, the CDR3 is TGTGCCAGCAGCCTCCGGACTAGCGAACGCACAGATACGCAGTATTTT. The chain is built from TRBV7-2 and TRBJ2-3, with TRBD2 matching over 9 bases. Trimming cost V 5 bases and J 1 base; bases outside gene matches: 7. Per the germline V gene, CDR1 is SGHTA and CDR2 is FQGNSA. This CDR3 is 16 amino acids long.